This T cell receptor beta chain was obtained from a study of brain T cells in children with intractable seizures. Trimming cost V 6 bases and J 3 bases; bases outside gene matches: 8. CDR1 and CDR2 (germline): MDHEN, SYDVKM. This CDR3 has 15 residues. Surgery cases with the highest brain T cell transcript signatures were chosen for sequencing. At least one anti-epileptic drug was given before surgery. Worth noting for this clone: Its antigen is as yet unknown.

Using immunoSEQ multiplex PCR, the repertoire was profiled, and TCRdb retains in-frame clones only, with some absent. The sample lists fewer than 150,000 clones; roughly 94% were seen once. The study's findings and limits: HCMV serostatus was not known, and viral specificity came from CDR3 similarity only. Clones missing pre-surgery may reflect undersampling of that blood sample.

The sequencing used peripheral blood, collected at surgery. This receptor was obtained from a boy under two years old with hemimegalencephaly and intractable seizures. The chain combines TRBV28 with TRBJ2-7, with TRBD1 matching over 10 bases. CDR3 in DNA: TGTGCCAGCAGCTCAAACGGACAGGGGGGCTACGAGCAGTACTTC. Translating it yields CASSSNGQGGYEQYF.